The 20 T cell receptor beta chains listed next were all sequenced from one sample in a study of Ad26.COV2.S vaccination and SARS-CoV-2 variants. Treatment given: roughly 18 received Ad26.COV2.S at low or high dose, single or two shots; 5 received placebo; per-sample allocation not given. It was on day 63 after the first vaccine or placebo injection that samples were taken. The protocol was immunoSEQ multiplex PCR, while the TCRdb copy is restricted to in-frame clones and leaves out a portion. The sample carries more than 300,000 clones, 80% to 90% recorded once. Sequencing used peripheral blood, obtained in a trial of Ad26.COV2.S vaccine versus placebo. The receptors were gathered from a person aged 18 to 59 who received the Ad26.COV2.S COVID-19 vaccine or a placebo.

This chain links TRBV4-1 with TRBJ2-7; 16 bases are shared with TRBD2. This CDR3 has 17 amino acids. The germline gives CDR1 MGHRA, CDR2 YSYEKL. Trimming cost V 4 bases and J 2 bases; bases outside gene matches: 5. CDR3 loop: CASSLGGLAGGTYEQYF. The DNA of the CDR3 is TGCGCCAGCAGCCTTGGGGGACTAGCGGGAGGGACCTACGAGCAGTACTTC.

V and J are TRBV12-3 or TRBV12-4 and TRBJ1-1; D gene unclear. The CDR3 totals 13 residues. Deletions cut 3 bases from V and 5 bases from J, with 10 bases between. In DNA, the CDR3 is TGTGCCAGCAGTTTGGTAGCTCGTACTGAAGCTTTCTTT. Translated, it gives CASSLVARTEAFF.

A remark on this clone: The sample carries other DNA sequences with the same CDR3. The CDR3 here is CASSLGAGYGYTF. The CDR3 nucleotides are TGTGCCAGCAGCTTAGGGGCAGGGTATGGCTACACCTTC. The chain employs TRBV7-2 and TRBJ1-2, with D perhaps matching TRBD1 (5 bases). Trimming took off 1 base at V and 5 bases at J, with 8 bases between the two ends. This CDR3 is 13 amino acids long. Per the germline V gene, CDR1 is SGHTA and CDR2 is FQGNSA.

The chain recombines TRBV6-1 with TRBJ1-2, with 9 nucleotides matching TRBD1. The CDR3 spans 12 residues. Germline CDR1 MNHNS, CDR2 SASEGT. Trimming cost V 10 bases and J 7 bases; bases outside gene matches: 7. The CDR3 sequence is CATTGGPPGYTF. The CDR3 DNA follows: TGTGCCACAACAGGGGGCCCTCCTGGCTACACCTTC.

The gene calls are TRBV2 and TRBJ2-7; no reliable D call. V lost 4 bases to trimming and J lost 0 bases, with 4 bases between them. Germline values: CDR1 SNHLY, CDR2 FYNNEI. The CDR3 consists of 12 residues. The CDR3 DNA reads TGTGCCAGCAGTGCCAACTCCTACGAGCAGTACTTC. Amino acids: CASSANSYEQYF.

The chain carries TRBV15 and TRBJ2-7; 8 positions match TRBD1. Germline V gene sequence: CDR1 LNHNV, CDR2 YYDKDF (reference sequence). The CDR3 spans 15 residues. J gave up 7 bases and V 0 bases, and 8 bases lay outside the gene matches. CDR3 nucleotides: TGTGCCACCAGCAGAGATGGGGGGACAGGAAGAGAGCAGTACTTC. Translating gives CATSRDGGTGREQYF.

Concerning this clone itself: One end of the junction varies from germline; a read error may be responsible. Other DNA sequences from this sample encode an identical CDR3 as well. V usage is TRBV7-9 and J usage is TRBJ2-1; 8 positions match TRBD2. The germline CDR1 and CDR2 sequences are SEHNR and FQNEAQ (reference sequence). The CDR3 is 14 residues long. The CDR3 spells CASSLAGSYNEQFF. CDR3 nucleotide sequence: TGTGCCAGCAGCCTAGCGGGCTCCTACAATGAGCAGTTCTTC.

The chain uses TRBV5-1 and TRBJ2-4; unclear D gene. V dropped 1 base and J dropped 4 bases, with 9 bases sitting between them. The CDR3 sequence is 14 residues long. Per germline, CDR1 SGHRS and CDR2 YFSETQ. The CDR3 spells CASSLTVEKNIQYF. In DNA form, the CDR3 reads TGCGCCAGCAGCTTGACAGTGGAGAAAAACATTCAGTACTTC.

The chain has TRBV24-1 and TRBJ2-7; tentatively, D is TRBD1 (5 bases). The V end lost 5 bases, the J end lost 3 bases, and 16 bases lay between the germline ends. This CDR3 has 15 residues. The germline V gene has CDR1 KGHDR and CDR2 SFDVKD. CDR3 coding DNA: TGTGCCACCAGTGCTGGGGCCCGAGGCCGCTACGAGCAGTACTTC. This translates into CATSAGARGRYEQYF.

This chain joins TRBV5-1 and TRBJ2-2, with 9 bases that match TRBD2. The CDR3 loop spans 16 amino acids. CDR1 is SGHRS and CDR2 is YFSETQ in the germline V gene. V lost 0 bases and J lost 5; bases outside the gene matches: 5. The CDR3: CASSLGPSGTTGELFF. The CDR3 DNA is TGCGCCAGCAGCTTGGGCCCTAGCGGGACGACCGGGGAGCTGTTTTTT.

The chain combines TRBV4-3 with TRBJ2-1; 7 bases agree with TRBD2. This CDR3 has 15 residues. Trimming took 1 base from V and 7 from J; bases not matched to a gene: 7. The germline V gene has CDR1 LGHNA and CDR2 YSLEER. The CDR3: CASSQGRDYRNEQFF. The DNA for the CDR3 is TGCGCCAGCAGCCAAGGGCGGGACTATCGAAATGAGCAGTTCTTC.

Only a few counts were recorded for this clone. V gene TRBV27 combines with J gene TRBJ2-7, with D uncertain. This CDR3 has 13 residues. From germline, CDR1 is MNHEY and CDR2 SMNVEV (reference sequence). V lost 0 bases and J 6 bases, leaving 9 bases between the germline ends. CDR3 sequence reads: CASSLSGGLEQYF. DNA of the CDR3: TGTGCCAGCAGTTTATCGGGTGGCCTCGAGCAGTACTTC.

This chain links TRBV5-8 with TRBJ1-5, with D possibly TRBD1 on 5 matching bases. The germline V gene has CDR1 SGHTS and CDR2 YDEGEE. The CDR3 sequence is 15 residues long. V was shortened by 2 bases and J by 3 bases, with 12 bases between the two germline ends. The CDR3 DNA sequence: TGTGCCAGCAGCTTTGGCAGGGATCCCAATCAGCCCCAGCATTTT. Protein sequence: CASSFGRDPNQPQHF.

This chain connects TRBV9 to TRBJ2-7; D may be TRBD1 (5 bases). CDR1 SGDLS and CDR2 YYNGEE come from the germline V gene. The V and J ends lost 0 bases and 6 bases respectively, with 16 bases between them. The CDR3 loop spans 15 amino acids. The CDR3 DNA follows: TGTGCCAGCAGCGTAGGACTGGACACCTTTAGCGAGCAGTACTTC. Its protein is CASSVGLDTFSEQYF.

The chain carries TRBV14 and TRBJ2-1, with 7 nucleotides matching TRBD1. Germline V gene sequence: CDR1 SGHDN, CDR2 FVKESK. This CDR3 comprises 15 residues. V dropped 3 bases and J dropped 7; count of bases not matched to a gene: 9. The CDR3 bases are TGTGCCAGCAGCCAGAGGGGGCAAGGGAGAAATGAGCAGTTCTTC. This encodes CASSQRGQGRNEQFF. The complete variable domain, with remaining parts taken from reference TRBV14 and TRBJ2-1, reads EAGVTQFPSHSVIEKGQTVTLRCDPISGHDNLYWYRRVMGKEIKFLLHFVKESKQDESGMPNNRFLAERTGGTYSTLKVQPAELEDSGVYFCASSQRGQGRNEQFFGPGTRLTVL.

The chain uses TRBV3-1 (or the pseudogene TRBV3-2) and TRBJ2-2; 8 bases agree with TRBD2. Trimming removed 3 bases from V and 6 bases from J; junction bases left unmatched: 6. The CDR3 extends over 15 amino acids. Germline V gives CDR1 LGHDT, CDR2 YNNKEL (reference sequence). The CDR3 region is CASSQQTSVPGELFF. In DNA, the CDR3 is TGTGCCAGCAGCCAGCAGACTAGCGTGCCCGGGGAGCTGTTTTTT.

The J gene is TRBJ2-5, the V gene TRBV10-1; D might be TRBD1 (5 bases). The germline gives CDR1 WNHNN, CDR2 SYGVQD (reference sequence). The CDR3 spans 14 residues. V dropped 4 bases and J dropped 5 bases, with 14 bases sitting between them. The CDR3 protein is CASSAGLSGETQYF. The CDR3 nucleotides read TGCGCCAGCAGTGCGGGCTTGTCAGGGGAGACCCAGTACTTC.

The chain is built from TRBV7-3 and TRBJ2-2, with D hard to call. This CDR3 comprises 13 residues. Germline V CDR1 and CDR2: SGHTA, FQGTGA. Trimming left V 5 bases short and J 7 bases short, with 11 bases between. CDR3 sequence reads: CASSTTLGGELFF. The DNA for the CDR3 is TGTGCCAGCAGCACCACCCTCGGCGGGGAGCTGTTTTTT.

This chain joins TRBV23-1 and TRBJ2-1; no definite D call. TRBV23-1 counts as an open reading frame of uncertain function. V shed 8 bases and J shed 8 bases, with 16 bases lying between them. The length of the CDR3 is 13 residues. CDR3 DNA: TGCGCCAGCGGGGAACCCCAACCCCATGAGCAGTTCTTC. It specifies CASGEPQPHEQFF.

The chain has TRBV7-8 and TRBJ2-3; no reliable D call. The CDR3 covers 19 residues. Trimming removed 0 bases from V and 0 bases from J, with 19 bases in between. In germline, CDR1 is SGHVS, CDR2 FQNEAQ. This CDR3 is CASSLAQSTPLISTDTQYF. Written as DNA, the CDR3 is TGTGCCAGCAGCTTAGCGCAATCAACCCCTCTGATTAGCACAGATACGCAGTATTTT.